The text below deals with one T cell receptor (beta chain). Its matching antigen is unknown. Per germline, CDR1 SGHVS and CDR2 FNYEAQ. The V gene end was trimmed by 5 bases and the J gene end by 14 bases; junction bases not matched to a gene: 19. This CDR3 has 16 residues. Assay used: immunoSEQ multiplex PCR; TCRdb lists only in-frame clones, some missing. The sample gives approximately 71,000 clones, roughly 84% of which show up once; around 0.8% is in the top ten. This specimen comes from a study of OX40 agonist ivuxolimab in advanced cancers. Study results and caveats: Individuals who were partial responders at 0.1-3.0 mg/kg had clonal expansion that ranked among the lowest.

J is TRBJ1-3 and V is TRBV7-6; TRBD1 aligns across 9 bases. Sequenced here: CD4+ or CD8+ T cells sorted from blood, sampled in a trial of the OX40 agonist ivuxolimab. The receptor was derived from an adult with an advanced solid tumor such as melanoma, head and neck, liver or kidney cancer. Here the CDR3 reads CASSPGQGRTKNKVYF. CDR3 bases: TGTGCCAGCAGCCCGGGACAGGGTAGGACCAAGAACAAAGTATATTTT.